The next 14 T cell receptor beta chains were all read from a single sample in a study of lymphopenia after photon versus proton radiotherapy. Profiling relied on immunoSEQ multiplex PCR, and the TCRdb table lists in-frame clones only, not all of them. The table includes 75,000 to 95,000 clones, around four fifths detected once. Sequencing used peripheral blood, obtained from a patient treated with proton-based radiotherapy. The receptor source for this set is a man aged 55 to 70 with pancreatic cancer.

The V and J genes are TRBV6-1 and TRBJ2-3; D remains unclear. This CDR3 spans 16 amino acids. CDR1 and CDR2 from the germline V gene are MNHNS and SASEGT. V was shortened by 5 bases and J by 0 bases, with 15 bases between the two germline ends. CDR3 residues: CASSKGSTTSTDTQYF. DNA for the CDR3: TGTGCCAGCAGTAAAGGATCTACGACTAGCACAGATACGCAGTATTTT.

The chain links TRBV4-3 to TRBJ2-7; TRBD2 agrees at 10 bases. With V trimmed by 1 base and J by 4 bases, 7 bases remained unmatched. CDR3 size: 16 residues. In germline, CDR1 is LGHNA, CDR2 YSLEER. The CDR3 reads CASSQGTSGAPYEQYF. DNA for the CDR3: TGCGCCAGCAGCCAAGGTACTAGCGGGGCACCTTACGAGCAGTACTTC.

As DNA, the CDR3 is TGTGCCAGCAGCCACCAGGCGGCAAACACTGAAGCTTTCTTT. It is translated as CASSHQAANTEAFF. The chain combines TRBV14 with TRBJ1-1; no clear D. Trimming left V 3 bases short and J 2 bases short, with 10 bases between. In germline, CDR1 is SGHDN, CDR2 FVKESK. The CDR3 spans 14 residues. Complete variable domain (other parts from reference TRBV14 and TRBJ1-1): EAGVTQFPSHSVIEKGQTVTLRCDPISGHDNLYWYRRVMGKEIKFLLHFVKESKQDESGMPNNRFLAERTGGTYSTLKVQPAELEDSGVYFCASSHQAANTEAFFGQGTRLTVV.

The chain carries TRBV19 and TRBJ1-2; maybe TRBD1 (5 bases). V lost 6 bases and J lost 2, with 16 bases in between. Germline CDR1 is LNHDA and CDR2 is SQIVND (reference sequence). CDR3 length: 15 residues. CDR3 amino acids: CASSEAGGGNYGYTF. As DNA, the CDR3 is TGTGCCAGTAGCGAAGCTGGGGGTGGAAACTATGGCTACACCTTC.

The V call is TRBV28, the J call TRBJ2-3; D gene ambiguous. Trimming left V 2 bases short and J 3 bases short, with 3 bases between. The CDR3 length is 12 residues. Germline values: CDR1 MDHEN, CDR2 SYDVKM. The CDR3 DNA sequence: TGTGCCAGCAGTTTAGGGACAGATACGCAGTATTTT. This encodes CASSLGTDTQYF. Looking up the rest from reference TRBV28 and TRBJ2-3 gives the full variable domain: DVKVTQSSRYLVKRTGEKVFLECVQDMDHENMFWYRQDPGLGLRLIYFSYDVKMKEKGDIPEGYSVSREKKERFSLILESASTNQTSMYLCASSLGTDTQYFGPGTRLTVL.

This clone was detected only a few times. The chain is built from TRBV13 and TRBJ2-1, with D perhaps matching TRBD2 (6 bases). Trimming left V 5 bases short and J 4 bases short, with 9 bases between. CDR3 length: 13 amino acids. CDR1 PRHDT and CDR2 FYEKMQ come from the germline V gene (reference sequence). The CDR3 loop is CASSRRGYNEQFF. CDR3 nucleotides: TGTGCCAGCAGCCGACGGGGGTACAATGAGCAGTTCTTC.

This chain links TRBV7-9 with TRBJ2-7; D not certain. Looked up from germline, CDR1 is SEHNR and CDR2 is FQNEAQ (reference sequence). The CDR3 totals 14 residues. The ends were cut back, 3 bases at V and 1 base at J, with 10 bases in the middle. CDR3 protein: CASSFHTTSYEQYF. DNA for the CDR3: TGTGCCAGCAGCTTCCACACTACTTCCTACGAGCAGTACTTC.

V and J are TRBV28 and TRBJ1-1; 8 positions match TRBD1. CDR3 length: 13 amino acids. The V gene's germline CDR1 is MDHEN and CDR2 SYDVKM. V gave up 5 bases and J gave up 9 bases; unmatched junction bases: 8. CDR3 loop: CASSLPDRGKAFF. The CDR3 DNA reads as TGTGCCAGCAGTCTACCAGACAGGGGAAAAGCTTTCTTT.

This clone was seen once. The chain combines TRBV10-3 with TRBJ2-7, with D unclear. CDR3 size: 11 residues. The germline V and J ends were trimmed by 2 bases and 2 bases, with 1 base remaining between them. Germline values: CDR1 ENHRY, CDR2 SYGVKD. The CDR3, as DNA: TGTGCCATCAGTGAGACCTACGAGCAGTACTTC. Translation gives CAISETYEQYF.

There are a few counts of this clone. CDR3 protein: CASSYDSRYGYTF. As DNA, the CDR3 is TGTGCCAGCAGTTATGACAGCCGCTATGGCTACACCTTC. The chain combines TRBV6-6 with TRBJ1-2; tentative D call: TRBD1 (5 bases). Trimming cost V 3 bases and J 4 bases, with 9 bases left between them. The CDR3 sequence is 13 residues long. Germline assignment: CDR1 MNHNY and CDR2 SVGAGI (reference sequence).

The chain uses TRBV7-9 and TRBJ2-3; TRBD1 aligns across 9 bases. With 4 bases clipped from V and 5 bases from J, the junction kept 7 bases outside the gene matches. The CDR3 runs to 15 residues. CDR1 and CDR2 (germline): SEHNR, FQNEAQ (reference sequence). CDR3 region: CASSSDRGYGDTQYF. The CDR3 nucleotides read TGTGCCAGCAGCTCAGACAGGGGGTATGGAGATACGCAGTATTTT.

This sequence joins TRBV9 and TRBJ2-7, with D unresolved. The V gene lost 0 bases and the J gene lost 6 bases, with 4 bases spanning the gap. From germline, CDR1 is SGDLS and CDR2 YYNGEE. The CDR3 runs to 11 residues. CDR3 nucleotides: TGTGCCAGCAGCGTAGGCCGCGAGCAGTACTTC. The encoded protein is CASSVGREQYF.

This clone was found a few times. This chain joins TRBV28 and TRBJ2-2, with TRBD1 matching over 11 bases. The V and J ends lost 6 bases and 15 bases, in that order; junction bases with no gene match: 12. The germline V gene encodes CDR1 MDHEN and CDR2 SYDVKM. The CDR3 has 14 amino acids. This CDR3 is CASSPLPGQGVVFF. The CDR3 coding sequence is TGTGCCAGCAGCCCACTCCCGGGACAGGGGGTGGTGTTTTTT.

The chain couples TRBV27 to TRBJ1-5; perhaps TRBD1 as D (6 bases). V was clipped by 4 bases and J by 6 bases, with 13 bases between them. The CDR3 has 14 amino acids. The V gene's germline CDR1 is MNHEY and CDR2 SMNVEV (reference sequence). The DNA for the CDR3 is TGTGCCAGCAGTTATAGGGGGGGTACTCAGCCCCAGCATTTT. Encoded protein: CASSYRGGTQPQHF.